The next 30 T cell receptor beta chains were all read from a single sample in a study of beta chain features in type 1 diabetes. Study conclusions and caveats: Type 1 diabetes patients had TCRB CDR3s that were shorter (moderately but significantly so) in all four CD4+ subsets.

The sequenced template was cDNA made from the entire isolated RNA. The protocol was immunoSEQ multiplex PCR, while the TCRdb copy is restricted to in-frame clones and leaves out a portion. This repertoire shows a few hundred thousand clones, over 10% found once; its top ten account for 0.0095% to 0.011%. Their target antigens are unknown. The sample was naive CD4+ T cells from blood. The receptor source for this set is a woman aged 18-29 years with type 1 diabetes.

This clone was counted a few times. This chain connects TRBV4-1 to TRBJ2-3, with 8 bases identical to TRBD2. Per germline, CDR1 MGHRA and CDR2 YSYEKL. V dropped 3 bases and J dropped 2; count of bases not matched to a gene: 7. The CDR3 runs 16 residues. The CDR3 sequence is CASSHQLAVTTDTQYF. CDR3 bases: TGCGCCAGCAGCCACCAACTAGCGGTAACCACAGATACGCAGTATTTT.

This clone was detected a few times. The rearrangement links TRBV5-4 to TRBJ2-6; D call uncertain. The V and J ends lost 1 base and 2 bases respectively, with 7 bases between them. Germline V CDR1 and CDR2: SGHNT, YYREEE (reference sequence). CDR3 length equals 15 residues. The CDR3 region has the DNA TGTGCCAGCAGCTTGCAGGCTACTGGGGCCAACGTCCTGACTTTC. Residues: CASSLQATGANVLTF.

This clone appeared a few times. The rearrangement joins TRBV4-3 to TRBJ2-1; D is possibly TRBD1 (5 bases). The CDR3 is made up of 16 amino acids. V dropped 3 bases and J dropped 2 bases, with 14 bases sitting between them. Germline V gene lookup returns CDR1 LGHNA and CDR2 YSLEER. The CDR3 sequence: CASSQLPLTAYNEQFF. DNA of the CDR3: TGCGCCAGCAGCCAGTTACCGTTGACAGCCTACAATGAGCAGTTCTTC.

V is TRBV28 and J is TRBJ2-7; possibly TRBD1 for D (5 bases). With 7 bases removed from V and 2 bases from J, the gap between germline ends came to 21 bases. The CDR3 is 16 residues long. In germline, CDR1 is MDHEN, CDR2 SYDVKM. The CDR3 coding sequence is TGTGCCAGCAAGATGGGATCAACGTCAGGGCCCTACGAGCAGTACTTC. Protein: CASKMGSTSGPYEQYF.

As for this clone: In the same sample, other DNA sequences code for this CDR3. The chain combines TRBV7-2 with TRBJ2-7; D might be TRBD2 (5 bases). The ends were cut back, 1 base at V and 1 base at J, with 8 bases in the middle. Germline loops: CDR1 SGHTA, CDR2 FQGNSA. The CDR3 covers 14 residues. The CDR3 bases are TGTGCCAGCAGCTTAGGAGGGCGGTCCTACGAGCAGTACTTC. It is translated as CASSLGGRSYEQYF.

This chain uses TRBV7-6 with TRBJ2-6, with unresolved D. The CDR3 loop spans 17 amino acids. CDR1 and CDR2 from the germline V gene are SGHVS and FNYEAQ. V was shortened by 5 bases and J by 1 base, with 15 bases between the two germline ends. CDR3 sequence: CASSLALKRSGANVLTF. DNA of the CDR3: TGTGCCAGCAGCCTTGCCCTTAAGAGATCTGGGGCCAACGTCCTGACTTTC.

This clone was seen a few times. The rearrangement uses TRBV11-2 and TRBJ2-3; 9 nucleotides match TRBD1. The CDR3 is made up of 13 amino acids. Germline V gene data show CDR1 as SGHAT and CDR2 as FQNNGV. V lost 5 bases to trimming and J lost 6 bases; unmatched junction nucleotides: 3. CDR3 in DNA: TGTGCCAGCAGCACCGACAGGGGGGATACGCAGTATTTT. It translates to CASSTDRGDTQYF.

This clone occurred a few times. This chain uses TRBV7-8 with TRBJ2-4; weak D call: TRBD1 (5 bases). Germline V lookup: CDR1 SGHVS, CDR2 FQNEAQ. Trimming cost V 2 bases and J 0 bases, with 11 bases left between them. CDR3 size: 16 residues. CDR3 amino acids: CASSLPRQLAKNIQYF. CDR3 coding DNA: TGTGCCAGCAGCTTACCGAGACAGCTAGCCAAAAACATTCAGTACTTC.

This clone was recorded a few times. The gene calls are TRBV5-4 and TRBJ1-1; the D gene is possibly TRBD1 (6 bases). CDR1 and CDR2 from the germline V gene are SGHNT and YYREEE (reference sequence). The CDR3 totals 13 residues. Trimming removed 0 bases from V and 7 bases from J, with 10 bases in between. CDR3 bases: TGTGCCAGCAGCTTGGGGACAGAACTTGAAGCTTTCTTT. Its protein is CASSLGTELEAFF.

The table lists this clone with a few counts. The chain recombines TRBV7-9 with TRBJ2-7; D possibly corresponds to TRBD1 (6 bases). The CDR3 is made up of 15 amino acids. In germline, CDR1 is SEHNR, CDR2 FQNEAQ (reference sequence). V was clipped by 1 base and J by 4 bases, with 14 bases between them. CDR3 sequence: CASSLGPQGPYEQYF. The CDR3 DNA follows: TGTGCCAGCAGCTTAGGACCCCAGGGGCCGTACGAGCAGTACTTC. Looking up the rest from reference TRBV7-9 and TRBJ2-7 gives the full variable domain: DTGVSQNPRHKITKRGQNVTFRCDPISEHNRLYWYRQTLGQGPEFLTYFQNEAQLEKSRLLSDRFSAERPKGSFSTLEIQRTEQGDSAMYLCASSLGPQGPYEQYFGPGTRLTVT.

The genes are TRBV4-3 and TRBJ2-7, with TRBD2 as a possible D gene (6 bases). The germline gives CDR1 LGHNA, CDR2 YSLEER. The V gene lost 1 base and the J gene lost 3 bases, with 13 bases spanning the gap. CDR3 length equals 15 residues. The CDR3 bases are TGCGCCAGCAGCCAAGGGCCCTTAGCGGTCTACGAGCAGTACTTC. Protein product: CASSQGPLAVYEQYF.

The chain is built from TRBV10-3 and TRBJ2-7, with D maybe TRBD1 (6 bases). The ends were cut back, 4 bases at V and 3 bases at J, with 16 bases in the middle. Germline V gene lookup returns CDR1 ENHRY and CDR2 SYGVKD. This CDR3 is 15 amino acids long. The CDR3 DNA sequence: TGTGCCATCAGTGTAGAAGGTGGGGGCGACTACGAGCAGTACTTC. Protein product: CAISVEGGGDYEQYF.

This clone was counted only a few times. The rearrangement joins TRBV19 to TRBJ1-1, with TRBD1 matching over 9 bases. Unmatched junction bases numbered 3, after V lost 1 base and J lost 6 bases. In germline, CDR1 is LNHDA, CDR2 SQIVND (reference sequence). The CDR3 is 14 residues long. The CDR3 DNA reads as TGTGCCAGTAGTATAGGGGACAGGGTCTCTGAAGCTTTCTTT. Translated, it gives CASSIGDRVSEAFF.

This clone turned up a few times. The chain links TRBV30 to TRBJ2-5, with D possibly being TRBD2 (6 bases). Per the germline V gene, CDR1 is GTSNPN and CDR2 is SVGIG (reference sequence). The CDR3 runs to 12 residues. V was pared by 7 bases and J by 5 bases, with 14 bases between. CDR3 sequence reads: CAFAGTRETQYF. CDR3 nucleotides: TGTGCCTTCGCCGGGACTCGGGAGACCCAGTACTTC.

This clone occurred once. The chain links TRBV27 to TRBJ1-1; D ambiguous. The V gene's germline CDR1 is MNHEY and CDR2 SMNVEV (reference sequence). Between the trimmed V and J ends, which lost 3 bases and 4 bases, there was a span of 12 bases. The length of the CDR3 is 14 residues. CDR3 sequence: CASSFRGRITEAFF. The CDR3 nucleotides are TGTGCCAGCAGTTTTCGGGGAAGAATCACTGAAGCTTTCTTT.

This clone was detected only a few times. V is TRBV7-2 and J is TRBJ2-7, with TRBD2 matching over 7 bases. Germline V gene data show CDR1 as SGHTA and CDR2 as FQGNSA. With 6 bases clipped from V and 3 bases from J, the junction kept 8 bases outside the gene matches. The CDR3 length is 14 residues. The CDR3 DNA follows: TGTGCCAGCAGTCAAGGTCGGGGGGTCTACGAGCAGTACTTC. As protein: CASSQGRGVYEQYF.

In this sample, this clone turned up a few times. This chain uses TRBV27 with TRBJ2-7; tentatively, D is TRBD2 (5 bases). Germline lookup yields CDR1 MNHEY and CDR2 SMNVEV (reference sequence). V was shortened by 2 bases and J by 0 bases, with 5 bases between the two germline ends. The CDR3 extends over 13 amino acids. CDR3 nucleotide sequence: TGTGCCAGCAGTTTACGGGGCTCCTACGAGCAGTACTTC. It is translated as CASSLRGSYEQYF.

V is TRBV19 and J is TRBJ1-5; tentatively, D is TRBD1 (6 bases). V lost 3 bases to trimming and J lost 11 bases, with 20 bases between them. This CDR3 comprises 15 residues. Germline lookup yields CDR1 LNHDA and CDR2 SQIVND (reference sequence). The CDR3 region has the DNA TGTGCCAGTAGTATCCGGACAGCCCCGGGGGGATCCCAGCATTTT. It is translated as CASSIRTAPGGSQHF. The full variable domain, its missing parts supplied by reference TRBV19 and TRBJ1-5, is DGGITQSPKYLFRKEGQNVTLSCEQNLNHDAMYWYRQDPGQGLRLIYYSQIVNDFQKGDIAEGYSVSREKKESFPLTVTSAQKNPTAFYLCASSIRTAPGGSQHFGDGTRLSIL.

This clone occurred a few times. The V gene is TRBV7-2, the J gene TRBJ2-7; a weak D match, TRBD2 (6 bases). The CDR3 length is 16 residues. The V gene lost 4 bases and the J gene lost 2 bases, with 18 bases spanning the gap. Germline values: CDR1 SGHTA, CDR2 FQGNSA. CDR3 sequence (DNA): TGTGCCAGCAGCTCCAGAGGGGCCGGGAGCCCCTACGAGCAGTACTTC. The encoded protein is CASSSRGAGSPYEQYF.

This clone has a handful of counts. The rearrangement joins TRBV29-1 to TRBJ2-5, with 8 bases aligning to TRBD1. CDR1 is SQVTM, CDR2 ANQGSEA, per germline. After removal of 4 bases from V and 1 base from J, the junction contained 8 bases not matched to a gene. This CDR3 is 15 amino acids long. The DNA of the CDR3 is TGCAGCGTTGGGCAGACCAGGGGGCCCCAAGAGACCCAGTACTTC. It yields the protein CSVGQTRGPQETQYF.

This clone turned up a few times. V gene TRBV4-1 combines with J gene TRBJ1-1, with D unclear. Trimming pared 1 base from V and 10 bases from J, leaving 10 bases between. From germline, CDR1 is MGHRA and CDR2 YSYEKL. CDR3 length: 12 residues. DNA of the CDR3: TGCGCCAGCAGCCAAGTTTCTGGTAGAGCTTTCTTT. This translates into CASSQVSGRAFF.

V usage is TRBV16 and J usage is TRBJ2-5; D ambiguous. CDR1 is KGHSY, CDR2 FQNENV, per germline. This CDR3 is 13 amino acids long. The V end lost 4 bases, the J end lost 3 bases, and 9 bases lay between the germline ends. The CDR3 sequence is CASSPGHEETQYF. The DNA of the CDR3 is TGTGCCAGCAGCCCTGGGCATGAAGAGACCCAGTACTTC.

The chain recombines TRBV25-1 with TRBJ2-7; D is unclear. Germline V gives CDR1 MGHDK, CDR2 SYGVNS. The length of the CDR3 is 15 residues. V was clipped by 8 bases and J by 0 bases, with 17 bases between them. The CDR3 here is CASAVSSFSSYEQYF. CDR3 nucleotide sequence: TGTGCCAGCGCCGTTTCGAGTTTTAGCTCCTACGAGCAGTACTTC.

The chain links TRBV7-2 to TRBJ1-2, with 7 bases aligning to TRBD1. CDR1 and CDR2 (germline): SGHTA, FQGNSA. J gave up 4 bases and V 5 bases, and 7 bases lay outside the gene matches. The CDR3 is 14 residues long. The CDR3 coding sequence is TGTGCCAGCAGCCTGTCAGGGGGGACCTATGGCTACACCTTC. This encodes CASSLSGGTYGYTF.

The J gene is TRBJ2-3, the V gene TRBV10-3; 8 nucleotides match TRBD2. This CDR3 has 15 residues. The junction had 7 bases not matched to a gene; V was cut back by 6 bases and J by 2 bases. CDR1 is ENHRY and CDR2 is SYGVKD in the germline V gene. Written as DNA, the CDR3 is TGTGCCATCAGAGCGGGGGCCGCCGACACAGATACGCAGTATTTT. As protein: CAIRAGAADTDTQYF.

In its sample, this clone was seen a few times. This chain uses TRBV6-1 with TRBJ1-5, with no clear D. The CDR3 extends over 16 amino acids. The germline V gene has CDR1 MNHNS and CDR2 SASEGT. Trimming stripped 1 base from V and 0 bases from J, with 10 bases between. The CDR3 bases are TGTGCCAGCAGTGAAGGATCGCGGTTTAGCAATCAGCCCCAGCATTTT. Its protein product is CASSEGSRFSNQPQHF.

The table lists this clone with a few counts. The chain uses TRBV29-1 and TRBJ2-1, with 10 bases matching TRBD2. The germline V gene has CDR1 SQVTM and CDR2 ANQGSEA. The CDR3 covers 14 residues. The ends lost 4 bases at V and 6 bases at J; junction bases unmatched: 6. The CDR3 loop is CSVGFLAGVNEQFF. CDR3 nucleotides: TGCAGCGTTGGATTCCTAGCGGGAGTCAATGAGCAGTTCTTC.

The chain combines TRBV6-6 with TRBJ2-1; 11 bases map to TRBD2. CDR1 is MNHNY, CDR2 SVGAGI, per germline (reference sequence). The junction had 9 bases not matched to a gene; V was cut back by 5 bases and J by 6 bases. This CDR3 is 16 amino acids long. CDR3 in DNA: TGTGCCAGCAGTCCCTTAGCGGGAGGGCCGGGCAATGAGCAGTTCTTC. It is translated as CASSPLAGGPGNEQFF.

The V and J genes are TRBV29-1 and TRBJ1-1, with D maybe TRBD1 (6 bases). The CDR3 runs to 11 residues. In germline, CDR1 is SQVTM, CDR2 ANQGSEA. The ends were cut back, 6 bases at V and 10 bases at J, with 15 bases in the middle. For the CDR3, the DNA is TGCAGCGTGCAAGGGAGCAGGGGAGCTTTCTTT. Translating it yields CSVQGSRGAFF.

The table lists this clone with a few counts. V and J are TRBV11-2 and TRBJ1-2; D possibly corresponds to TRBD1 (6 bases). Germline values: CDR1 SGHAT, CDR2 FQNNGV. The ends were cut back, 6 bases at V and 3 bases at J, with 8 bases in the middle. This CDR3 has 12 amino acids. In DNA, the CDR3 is TGTGCCAGCAGTTACAGGGACTATGGCTACACCTTC. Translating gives CASSYRDYGYTF.